This passage covers 13 T cell receptor beta chains from one sample sequenced in a study of shared clonotypes between healthy human individuals. This table comes from immunoSEQ multiplex PCR, and its TCRdb copy is limited to in-frame clones, with some not included. The table records about 510,000 clones, almost 97% of them present only once. Sequenced sample: naive CD4+ T cells sorted from blood. Subset defined: CD45RA+ positively selected. The receptors here all came from a woman aged 30 to 39 in good health.

The chain links TRBV27 to TRBJ2-2, with D perhaps matching TRBD2 (5 bases). Germline CDR1 reads MNHEY; CDR2 reads SMNVEV (reference sequence). V lost 3 bases and J 4 bases, leaving 15 bases between the germline ends. CDR3 length: 16 amino acids. The CDR3 DNA sequence: TGTGCCAGCAGTTTTAGATTAGGTCGGGGCACCGGGGAGCTGTTTTTT. This sequence encodes CASSFRLGRGTGELFF.

The chain links TRBV28 to TRBJ2-7, with TRBD2 identical over 10 bases. The CDR3 has 14 residues. The germline V gene has CDR1 MDHEN and CDR2 SYDVKM. V lost 5 bases to trimming and J lost 5 bases; unmatched junction nucleotides: 6. CDR3 loop: CASSASGREHEQYF. For the CDR3, the DNA is TGTGCCAGCAGTGCTAGCGGGAGAGAGCACGAGCAGTACTTC.

The V call is TRBV6-6, the J call TRBJ2-7, with 9 bases fitting TRBD1. V dropped 4 bases and J dropped 2; count of bases not matched to a gene: 6. The CDR3 spans 15 residues. CDR1 is MNHNY, CDR2 SVGAGI, per germline (reference sequence). The CDR3 DNA reads TGTGCCAGCAGTTCCAGGGACAGGGTGCCCTACGAGCAGTACTTC. Encoded protein: CASSSRDRVPYEQYF.

The genes are TRBV5-1 and TRBJ2-7; D gene ambiguous. This CDR3 has 14 amino acids. The germline CDR1 and CDR2 sequences are SGHRS and YFSETQ. V lost 3 bases and J 2 bases, leaving 12 bases between the germline ends. For the CDR3, the DNA is TGCGCCAGCAGCTACGGAGACTCTGCCTACGAGCAGTACTTC. This codes for CASSYGDSAYEQYF.

This clone was recorded a few times. This sequence joins TRBV5-6 and TRBJ1-4, with TRBD1 identical over 8 bases. The V segment lost 5 bases and the J segment 8 bases; nucleotides outside the gene matches: 8. The germline CDR1 and CDR2 sequences are SGHDT and YYEEEE. CDR3 length: 14 residues. CDR3 in DNA: TGTGCCAGCAGAACTCAGGGGGCAGGCGAAAAACTGTTTTTT. It yields the protein CASRTQGAGEKLFF.

J is TRBJ1-3 and V is TRBV2, with unresolved D. Trimming took off 6 bases at V and 0 bases at J, with 9 bases between the two ends. The CDR3 covers 14 residues. CDR1 is SNHLY, CDR2 FYNNEI, per germline. The CDR3 nucleotides are TGTGCCAGCAGCTACTCGAGCTCTGGAAACACCATATATTTT. It codes for CASSYSSSGNTIYF.

The V call is TRBV18, the J call TRBJ1-3; D gene unclear. V was pared by 0 bases and J by 1 base, with 13 bases between. The length of the CDR3 is 17 residues. Germline loops: CDR1 KGHSH, CDR2 LQKENI. The CDR3 loop is CASSPPSGTYSGNTIYF. The CDR3 nucleotides read TGTGCCAGCTCACCACCGAGTGGTACCTATTCTGGAAACACCATATATTTT.

V gene TRBV19 combines with J gene TRBJ2-3; tentative D call: TRBD1 (6 bases). Germline CDR1 is LNHDA and CDR2 is SQIVND (reference sequence). This CDR3 is built from 17 residues. V dropped 1 base and J dropped 1 base, with 15 bases sitting between them. This CDR3 reads CASSIGSGVDRTDTQYF. CDR3 in DNA: TGTGCCAGTAGTATAGGCTCAGGGGTTGATCGCACAGATACGCAGTATTTT.

V usage is TRBV19 and J usage is TRBJ1-5; possible D gene TRBD1, 6 bases. Germline V gene sequence: CDR1 LNHDA, CDR2 SQIVND (reference sequence). The CDR3 covers 15 residues. V lost 1 base, J lost 3 bases, and 10 bases lay in between. As DNA, the CDR3 is TGTGCCAGTAGTATAGGGGACATTAACAATCAGCCCCAGCATTTT. Amino acid sequence: CASSIGDINNQPQHF.

V is TRBV18 and J is TRBJ2-7; 10 bases map to TRBD2. Germline CDR1 and CDR2: KGHSH and LQKENI. V dropped 2 bases and J dropped 7; count of bases not matched to a gene: 11. There are 16 residues in the CDR3. This chain's CDR3 is CASSPGLAGEGEEQYF. For the CDR3, the DNA is TGTGCCAGCTCACCAGGGCTAGCGGGAGAAGGGGAAGAGCAGTACTTC.

This rearrangement joins TRBV4-1 to TRBJ2-7; D is unclear. V was clipped by 2 bases and J by 4 bases, with 30 bases between them. This CDR3 contains 20 residues. In germline, CDR1 is MGHRA, CDR2 YSYEKL. CDR3 coding DNA: TGCGCCAGCAGCCAATCGCGTGCCGCCGGACGACGAGGAACCTGGTACGAGCAGTACTTC. Translating it yields CASSQSRAAGRRGTWYEQYF.

The chain links TRBV10-1 to TRBJ2-1; unclear D gene. Germline CDR1 WNHNN, CDR2 SYGVQD (reference sequence). The V end lost 4 bases, the J end lost 3 bases, and 16 bases lay between the germline ends. The CDR3 contains 16 residues. The CDR3 region has the DNA TGCGCCAGCAGTGTTGGCAGCAGTAAACTCTACAATGAGCAGTTCTTC. Translation gives CASSVGSSKLYNEQFF.

J is TRBJ1-6 and V is TRBV30, with 7 bases identical to TRBD1. The ends lost 8 bases at V and 7 bases at J; junction bases unmatched: 11. Germline V gives CDR1 GTSNPN, CDR2 SVGIG (reference sequence). The CDR3 consists of 14 residues. The CDR3 DNA is TGTGCCGGAAAACTGACAGGGTCCAATTCACCCCTCCACTTT. This encodes CAGKLTGSNSPLHF.